This section outlines one T cell receptor (beta chain) sequence together with its context. Its antigen is currently unknown. Germline CDR1 is KGHDR and CDR2 is SFDVKD. The germline V and J ends were trimmed by 5 bases and 8 bases, with 9 bases remaining between them. The CDR3 contains 12 residues. This entry belongs to a study of Ad26.COV2.S vaccination and SARS-CoV-2 variants. Findings and limits, study-wide: Reportedly, after vaccination the spike-specific CD8+ and CD4+ T cell responses displayed substantial breadth. The study found similar non-spike TCR breadth in vaccine and placebo recipients. People given the vaccine had a wider spike-specific TCR breadth than placebo recipients did.

Stated treatment: roughly 20 received Ad26.COV2.S at low or high dose, single or two shots; 5 received placebo; per-sample allocation not given. All samples were drawn on day 63, counting from the first vaccine or placebo injection. Using immunoSEQ multiplex PCR, the repertoire was profiled, and TCRdb retains in-frame clones only, with some absent. This sample has hundreds of thousands of clones, with roughly 90% found just once. This clonotype was obtained from a person aged 18-60 years who received the Ad26.COV2.S COVID-19 vaccine or a placebo. The starting material was peripheral blood, obtained in a trial of Ad26.COV2.S vaccine versus placebo. The V and J genes are TRBV24-1 and TRBJ2-1; tentatively, D is TRBD1 (6 bases). In nucleotides, the CDR3 is TGTGCCACCAGTGGATGGACAGATGAGCAGTTCTTC. Its translation is CATSGWTDEQFF.